The 17 T cell receptor beta chains listed next were all sequenced from one sample in a study of T cells in Graves' hyperthyroidism and ophthalmopathy (dated by TCRdb to between 2017 and 2020). Preparation of the library involved multiplex PCR. TCRdb names Illumina HiSeq 2000 as the instrument used. TCR beta CDR3 regions were amplified from RNA transcripts. For the first round of RT-PCR on the TCR CDR3, the HTBI primer set was used together with the Qiagen OneStep RT-PCR kit. TCRdb cleaned the public reads at Q25 with fastp, built clones with MiXCR and kept in-frame beta chains. Rows are unified per CDR3 protein, each entry keeping the most common DNA and genes. Counted in this sample were hundreds of thousands of distinct CDR3 sequences; around 15% of them appeared once. The ten largest clones represent approximately 12% of the sample. Sequencing used blood. The receptor set was obtained from a woman aged 45-65 years with Graves' ophthalmopathy.

V gene TRBV5-4 combines with J gene TRBJ1-1; D perhaps matches TRBD1 (6 bases). The CDR3 is 15 amino acids. Germline-derived CDR1 and CDR2 are SGHNT and YYREEE (reference sequence). Trimming shortened V by 4 bases and J by 4 bases, and 17 bases separated the two germline ends. The CDR3 DNA reads TGTGCCAGCAGCAACTCACAGGGAGGGGGCACTGAAGCTTTCTTT. It codes for CASSNSQGGGTEAFF.

This rearrangement joins TRBV7-3 to TRBJ2-2; D tentatively fits TRBD1 or TRBD2 (5 bases each). This CDR3 has 16 residues. Trimming stripped 4 bases from V and 0 bases from J, with 12 bases between. CDR1 is SGHTA and CDR2 is FQGTGA in the germline V gene. The CDR3 coding sequence is TGTGCCAGCAGCTCGGGACCACTAGCGAACACCGGGGAGCTGTTTTTT. It codes for CASSSGPLANTGELFF.

This clonotype showed up many times. The chain combines TRBV27 with TRBJ2-1; D is ambiguous. Germline V lookup: CDR1 MNHEY, CDR2 SMNVEV (reference sequence). The CDR3 extends over 11 amino acids. The ends were cut back, 5 bases at V and 8 bases at J, with 7 bases in the middle. The CDR3: CASSRRHEQFF. CDR3 nucleotide sequence: TGTGCCAGCAGTAGAAGGCATGAGCAGTTCTTC.

This clonotype was seen many times. The chain combines TRBV7-9 with TRBJ2-4; possibly TRBD1 for D (6 bases). This CDR3 contains 15 residues. V lost 6 bases to trimming and J lost 5 bases, with 17 bases between them. Germline values: CDR1 SEHNR, CDR2 FQNEAQ (reference sequence). CDR3 sequence: CASRENEGDQNIQYF. The DNA for the CDR3 is TGTGCCAGCAGGGAGAATGAGGGGGATCAAAACATTCAGTACTTC.

This clonotype was detected many times. The chain links TRBV28 to TRBJ2-1, with 11 bases matching TRBD2. The germline V gene has CDR1 MDHEN and CDR2 SYDVKM. The CDR3 length is 16 residues. Unmatched junction bases numbered 7, after V lost 5 bases and J lost 4 bases. CDR3 nucleotide sequence: TGTGCCAGCAGTCCAATAGCGGGAGGGAAGTACAATGAGCAGTTCTTC. Translated: CASSPIAGGKYNEQFF.

The chain links TRBV4-3 to TRBJ1-5; 7 bases line up with TRBD1. The V gene end was trimmed by 2 bases and the J gene end by 7 bases; junction bases not matched to a gene: 5. The CDR3 contains 14 residues. Per germline, CDR1 LGHNA and CDR2 YSLEER. The CDR3 loop reads CASSQRQGGQPQHF. The CDR3 coding sequence is TGCGCCAGCAGCCAACGACAGGGTGGGCAGCCCCAGCATTTT.

This clonotype turned up a few times. The rearrangement joins TRBV6-1 to TRBJ1-2, with D maybe TRBD1 (5 bases). Germline V gene sequence: CDR1 MNHNS, CDR2 SASEGT. The V end lost 4 bases, the J end lost 6 bases, and 6 bases lay between the germline ends. The CDR3 has 11 amino acids. The CDR3 region is CASSGGDGYTF. The CDR3 DNA reads as TGTGCCAGCAGTGGAGGGGATGGCTACACCTTC.

This clonotype was seen ten or more times. The chain combines TRBV7-2 with TRBJ2-3, with TRBD2 as a possible D gene (6 bases). Trimming removed 1 base from V and 0 bases from J, with 11 bases in between. In germline, CDR1 is SGHTA, CDR2 FQGNSA. The CDR3 is 16 amino acids. The CDR3 sequence is CASSLGSGVSTDTQYF. The CDR3 nucleotides read TGTGCCAGCAGCTTAGGTTCGGGGGTTAGCACAGATACGCAGTATTTT. Full variable domain (remainder filled in from reference TRBV7-2 and TRBJ2-3): GAGVSQSPSNKVTEKGKDVELRCDPISGHTALYWYRQSLGQGLEFLIYFQGNSAPDKSGLPSDRFSAERTGGSVSTLTIQRTQQEDSAVYLCASSLGSGVSTDTQYFGPGTRLTVL.

This clonotype came up a few times. A single base separates this from a much larger clone, so it may be a read error. This rearrangement joins TRBV12-3 or TRBV12-4 to TRBJ1-6, with D possibly TRBD1 on 5 matching bases. Trimming removed 4 bases from V and 7 bases from J, with 17 bases in between. This CDR3 is 16 amino acids long. CDR3 residues: CASSSWGSRLNSPLHF. DNA for the CDR3: TGTGCCAGCAGTTCATGGGGGTCACGCTTAAATTCACCCCTCCACTTT.

As for this clonotype: This may come from a read error, since a much larger clone is one base off. This chain uses TRBV7-8 with TRBJ1-5, with D perhaps matching TRBD1 (5 bases). CDR3 length: 16 residues. Germline CDR1 is SGHVS and CDR2 is FQNEAQ. CDR3 region: CASGLSGGISNQPQHF. CDR3 DNA sequence: TGTGCCAGCGGCTTAAGTGGGGGAATAAGCAATCAGCCCCAGCATTTT.

There are many counts of this clonotype. For the CDR3, the DNA is TGCGCCAGCAGCCAAGCAGTATACCCCCCTGAGCAGTTCTTC. It yields the protein CASSQAVYPPEQFF. The V and J genes are TRBV4-1 and TRBJ2-1; D remains ambiguous. The CDR3 totals 14 residues. V lost 1 base, J lost 9 bases, and 13 bases lay in between. Germline V gives CDR1 MGHRA, CDR2 YSYEKL.

This rearrangement joins TRBV30 to TRBJ1-4, with TRBD1 as a possible D gene (5 bases). Trimming took 3 bases from V and 8 from J, leaving 10 bases between them. Germline V gene lookup returns CDR1 GTSNPN and CDR2 SVGIG (reference sequence). The CDR3 is 12 residues long. This CDR3 is CAWSREKEKLFF. As DNA, the CDR3 is TGTGCCTGGAGCAGGGAAAAGGAAAAACTGTTTTTT.

This clonotype has a handful of counts. J is TRBJ1-5 and V is TRBV2, with 9 bases matching TRBD1. The junction had 4 bases not matched to a gene; V was cut back by 7 bases and J by 6 bases. Germline V CDR1 and CDR2: SNHLY, FYNNEI. CDR3 size: 13 residues. The CDR3 is CASTGTGLQPQHF. CDR3 nucleotide sequence: TGTGCCAGCACCGGGACAGGGCTTCAGCCCCAGCATTTT.

This clonotype was seen a handful of times. The chain couples TRBV7-9 to TRBJ1-6; D may be TRBD1 (6 bases). Per germline, CDR1 SEHNR and CDR2 FQNEAQ (reference sequence). V lost 1 base to trimming and J lost 6 bases, with 10 bases between them. The CDR3 sequence is 15 residues long. CDR3 loop: CASSLDNRVNSPLHF. In DNA form, the CDR3 reads TGTGCCAGCAGCTTAGACAACAGGGTTAATTCACCCCTCCACTTT.

This clonotype was detected ten times or more. V and J are TRBV18 and TRBJ2-5; unclear D gene. This CDR3 region has 12 residues. CDR1 and CDR2 from the germline V gene are KGHSH and LQKENI. V was trimmed by 3 bases and J by 6 bases, leaving 8 bases between them. The CDR3 reads CASSPDKKTQYF. The DNA of the CDR3 is TGTGCCAGCTCACCGGATAAAAAGACCCAGTACTTC.

This clonotype came up many times. The chain employs TRBV30 and TRBJ1-5; D call uncertain. The germline gives CDR1 GTSNPN, CDR2 SVGIG (reference sequence). Trimming took 3 bases from V and 7 from J, leaving 13 bases between them. This CDR3 is built from 13 residues. CDR3: CAWRRKTTQPQHF. The CDR3 nucleotides read TGTGCCTGGAGACGGAAGACGACCCAGCCCCAGCATTTT.

This clonotype was counted at least ten times. The chain joins TRBV28 to TRBJ1-2, with D perhaps TRBD1 (5 bases). Germline values: CDR1 MDHEN, CDR2 SYDVKM. CDR3 length equals 14 residues. Trimming pared 4 bases from V and 8 bases from J, leaving 17 bases between. CDR3 protein: CASSSGAAGTGYTF. In DNA, the CDR3 is TGTGCCAGCAGTTCCGGGGCGGCAGGGACCGGCTACACCTTC.